The T cell receptor (beta chain) under discussion was sequenced for a study of blood T cells in healthy people across ages. Study-wide points: Lack of knowledge of donor CMV status possibly confounded expanded clonotype changes.

This clonotype was found many times. What it binds is unknown. The CDR3 has 15 amino acids. Germline loops: CDR1 MNHNS, CDR2 SASEGT. V lost 0 bases and J 10 bases, leaving 16 bases between the germline ends. The use of a sample-barcoded 5' primer and a J-beta primer mix characterized a second PCR of roughly 6 to 11 cycles. Researchers report that a template-switch adaptor with 12 random nucleotides tagged each cDNA molecule. TCRdb redid the calling of the 5' RACE reads with MiXCR, one entry per CDR3 protein. The table includes some 940,000 distinct CDR3 sequences, about 27% detected once. The sample also formed part of further work on T cells of mothers and their children.

This clonotype originated in a woman in her forties in good health. Sequences were obtained from blood. The rearrangement links TRBV6-1 to TRBJ2-1, with unresolved D. The CDR3 coding sequence is TGTGCCAGCAGTGAAGCTTCCAGCGCTACAAGGGAGCAGTTCTTC. Protein: CASSEASSATREQFF.